This T cell receptor (beta chain) was captured in a study of T-cell reconstitution after alpha-beta-depleted transplantation in children (dated by TCRdb to about 2016). Some background on the complete study: Using TCR repertoire profiling, the study followed T-cell immune reconstitution in a quantitative way in children after TCRalphabeta/CD19-depleted allogeneic hematopoietic cell transplantation. The paper as a whole reports these results and caveats: Hyperexpanded clone frequencies declined over subsequent months; after one year, T-cell counts and TCRbeta diversity were mostly attributed to newly produced T cells. In some patients, the high TCRbeta diversity seen at day 60 was put down to recipient T cells and intrathymic progenitors that had survived conditioning. Apparently early alphabetaT-cell count recovery about two months after transplant reportedly relied on only several hundred rapidly expanded clones derived from non-depleted graft cells.

Details on this clonotype: Its antigen is not yet known. Base qualities are not provided; no much larger clone lies one nucleotide away.

The junction shows trimming of 4 bases on V and 0 bases on J, plus 13 bases between the germline ends. The CDR3 starts with the cysteine, ends with the phenylalanine, and has 16 residues. Only the CDR3 DNA is retained, 48 bases long and in frame from the first base. Via the germline V gene (reference sequence), CDR1 is LNHNV and CDR2 YYDKDF. Preparation of the library involved PCR. Sequencing was carried out with an Illumina HiSeq 2500. To normalize quantification of the TCRbeta repertoire, the TCR libraries were built with molecular barcoding that relied on unique molecular identifiers. TCRdb reprocessing: public reads trimmed at Q25 with fastp, clones called with MiXCR, in-frame beta chains kept. Here each entry gathers all rows of one CDR3 protein and keeps the most common genes and DNA. The table for this sample lists hundreds of thousands of distinct CDR3 sequences; under 30% of them were counted only once. About 14% of the sample rests with the top ten.

According to the study, the label for this sample's treatment or condition signals: allogeneic hematopoietic cell transplantation with graft depleted of TCRalphabeta T cells and CD19 B cells. Transplant recipients were children who received TCRalphabeta/CD19-depleted allogeneic hematopoietic cell grafts. The starting material was PBMCs, mostly from graft donor cells, obtained 360 days after TCRalphabeta/CD19-depleted stem cell transplant. This receptor was obtained from a boy under two years old who had a stem cell transplant for acute myeloid leukemia, so the T cells may come from the graft donor. The rearrangement joined TRBV15 to TRBJ2-1; the D gene assignment is ambiguous. The CDR3 reads CATSNPSDPSYNEQFF. The DNA is as follows: TGTGCCACCAGCAACCCCTCGGACCCCTCCTACAATGAGCAGTTCTTC.